These T cell receptor beta chains were read from a single sample in a study of early T cells in non-severe SARS-CoV-2 infection. Using its own MiXCR run on the 5' RACE reads, TCRdb lists one record per CDR3 protein. Here the sample spans fewer than 120,000 distinct CDR3 sequences, approximately 12% being singletons. Sequencing used whole blood, obtained at baseline. These receptors were taken from an adult who was a healthcare worker with PCR-confirmed SARS-CoV-2 infection or an uninfected control (not recorded which). The conserved cysteine and the conserved F or W are not part of the CDR3 here. Fields, in order: V gene, J gene, CDR3 protein.

V: TRBV20-1; J: TRBJ2-7; CDR3: SASYRGVSYEQY
V: TRBV11-2; J: TRBJ2-3; CDR3: ASSLRPPLREGSHTDTQY
V: TRBV29-1; J: TRBJ1-2; CDR3: TSLTDNYGYT
V: TRBV13; J: TRBJ2-7; CDR3: ASSLGPPPRYEQY
V: TRBV9; J: TRBJ1-2; CDR3: ASRDRNNYGYT
V: TRBV5-4; J: TRBJ1-1; CDR3: ASSSDRASEAF
V: TRBV5-1; J: TRBJ1-6; CDR3: ASSSNRGDNSPLH
V: TRBV5-1; J: TRBJ1-3; CDR3: ASSRDGNTIY
V: TRBV7-3; J: TRBJ2-6; CDR3: ATAAGSGANVLT
V: TRBV5-1; J: TRBJ1-1; CDR3: ASSTGQGANEAF
V: TRBV6-6; J: TRBJ1-1; CDR3: ATIAGQGVTEAF
V: TRBV5-4; J: TRBJ1-1; CDR3: ASRTSPRDGDTEAF
V: TRBV3-1; J: TRBJ2-3; CDR3: ASSQEDGGSTDTQY
V: TRBV28; J: TRBJ2-7; CDR3: ASSREGTGSYEQY
V: TRBV2; J: TRBJ1-2; CDR3: ASSVNRSDGYT
V: TRBV11-1; J: TRBJ1-1; CDR3: ASSLGWGGLCF
V: TRBV6-5; J: TRBJ1-4; CDR3: ASRLQGDSREKLY
V: TRBV29-1; J: TRBJ1-1; CDR3: SVEQAF
V: TRBV14; J: TRBJ2-7; CDR3: ASSLVAGTAYEQY
V: TRBV4-1; J: TRBJ1-4; CDR3: ASSQVGRGRKNEKLF
V: TRBV28; J: TRBJ2-7; CDR3: ASRPRQGRSSFYEQY
V: TRBV6-5; J: TRBJ1-4; CDR3: ASGSQGGNEKLF
V: TRBV29-1; J: TRBJ2-2; CDR3: SVESRGGTGELF
V: TRBV20-1; J: TRBJ1-5; CDR3: SARAGSNQPQH
V: TRBV28; J: TRBJ1-4; CDR3: ASSSPLEATNEKLF
V: TRBV7-3; J: TRBJ2-7; CDR3: ASSPDSLMKQY
V: TRBV2; J: TRBJ1-2; CDR3: ASTVGERSGYT
V: TRBV12-3/TRBV12-4; J: TRBJ1-2; CDR3: ASSFRRLSYGYT
V: TRBV29-1; J: TRBJ1-2; CDR3: SVEKGQGNYGYT
V: TRBV7-9; J: TRBJ2-3; CDR3: ASGTTDTQY
V: TRBV9; J: TRBJ2-2; CDR3: ASTEGQGYTGELF
V: TRBV20-1; J: TRBJ1-6; CDR3: SARALGDYNSPLH
V: TRBV12-3/TRBV12-4; J: TRBJ2-1; CDR3: ASSLTSGGVSSYNEQF
V: TRBV5-1; J: TRBJ2-7; CDR3: TSSPRQGLEEQY
V: TRBV20-1; J: TRBJ2-7; CDR3: SAGTSGTYEQY
V: TRBV12-3/TRBV12-4; J: TRBJ2-7; CDR3: ASSSPGQGAYEQY
V: TRBV5-1; J: TRBJ2-1; CDR3: ASSAGGASDNEQF
V: TRBV5-1; J: TRBJ1-1; CDR3: ASSLAQEGNTEAF
V: TRBV2; J: TRBJ2-1; CDR3: ASSGTSNEQF
V: TRBV6-1; J: TRBJ1-1; CDR3: ASGRIEGTEAF
V: TRBV27; J: TRBJ2-1; CDR3: ASSSYRGLDNEQF
V: TRBV29-1; J: TRBJ2-7; CDR3: SVVRHSSSYEQY
V: TRBV27; J: TRBJ1-3; CDR3: ASTGVPGNTIY
V: TRBV28; J: TRBJ1-5; CDR3: ASSFKFRVSQPQH
V: TRBV20-1; J: TRBJ1-4; CDR3: SASYRGLREKLF